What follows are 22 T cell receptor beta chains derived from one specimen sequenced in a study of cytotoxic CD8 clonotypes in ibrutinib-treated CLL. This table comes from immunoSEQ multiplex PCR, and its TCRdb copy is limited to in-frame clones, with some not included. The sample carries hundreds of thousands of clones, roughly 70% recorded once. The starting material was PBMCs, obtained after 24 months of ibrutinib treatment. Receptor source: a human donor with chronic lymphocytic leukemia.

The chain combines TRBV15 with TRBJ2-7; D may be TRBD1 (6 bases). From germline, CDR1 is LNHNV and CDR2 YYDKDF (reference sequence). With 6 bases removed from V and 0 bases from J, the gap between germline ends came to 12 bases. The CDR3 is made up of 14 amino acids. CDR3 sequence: CATRKGGPSYEQYF. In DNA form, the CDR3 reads TGTGCCACCAGAAAAGGGGGTCCCTCCTACGAGCAGTACTTC.

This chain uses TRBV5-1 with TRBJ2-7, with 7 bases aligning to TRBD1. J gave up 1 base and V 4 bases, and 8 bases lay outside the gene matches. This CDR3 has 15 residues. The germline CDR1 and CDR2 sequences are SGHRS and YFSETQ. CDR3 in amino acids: CASSRGGATSYEQYF. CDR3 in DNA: TGCGCCAGCAGCAGAGGGGGCGCAACATCCTACGAGCAGTACTTC.

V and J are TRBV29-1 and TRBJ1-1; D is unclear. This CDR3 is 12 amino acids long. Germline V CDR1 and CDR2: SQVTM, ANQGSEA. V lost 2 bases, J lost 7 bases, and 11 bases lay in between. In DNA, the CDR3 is TGCAGCGTTGAAAGGCAGTTCCTTGAAGCTTTCTTT. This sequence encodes CSVERQFLEAFF.

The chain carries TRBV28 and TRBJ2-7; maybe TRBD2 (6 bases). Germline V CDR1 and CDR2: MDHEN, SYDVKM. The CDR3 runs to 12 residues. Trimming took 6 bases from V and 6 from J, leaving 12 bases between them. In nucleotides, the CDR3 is TGTGCCAGCAGCCAGGGACTGGTCGAGCAGTACTTC. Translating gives CASSQGLVEQYF.

This CDR3 is CASSREVYEQYF. CDR3 DNA: TGTGCCAGCAGTCGGGAGGTGTACGAGCAGTACTTC. The chain carries TRBV21-1 and TRBJ2-7; TRBD2 is taken as the D call from the table, unchecked against the DNA. TRBV21-1 is a recognized pseudogene. This CDR3 spans 12 amino acids.

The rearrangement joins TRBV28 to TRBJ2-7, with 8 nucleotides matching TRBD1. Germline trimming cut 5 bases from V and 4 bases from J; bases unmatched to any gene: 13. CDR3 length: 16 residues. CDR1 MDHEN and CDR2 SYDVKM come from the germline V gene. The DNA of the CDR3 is TGTGCCAGCAGTCCCCAGGCAGGGGGCCCTAGTTACGAGCAGTACTTC. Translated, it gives CASSPQAGGPSYEQYF.

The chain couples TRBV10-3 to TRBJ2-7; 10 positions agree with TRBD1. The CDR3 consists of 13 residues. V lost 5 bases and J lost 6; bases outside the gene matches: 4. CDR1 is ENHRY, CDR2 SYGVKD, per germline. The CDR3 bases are TGTGCCATCAGTTCGGGACAGGGGAGCGAGCAGTACTTC. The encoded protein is CAISSGQGSEQYF.

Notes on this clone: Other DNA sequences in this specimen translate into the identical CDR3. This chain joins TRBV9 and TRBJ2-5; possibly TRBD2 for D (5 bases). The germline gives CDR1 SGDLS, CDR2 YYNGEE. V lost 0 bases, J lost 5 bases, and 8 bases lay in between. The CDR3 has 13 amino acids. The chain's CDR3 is CASSVGSGETQYF. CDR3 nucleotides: TGTGCCAGCAGCGTAGGGTCGGGGGAGACCCAGTACTTC. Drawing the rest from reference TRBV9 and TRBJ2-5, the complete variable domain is DSGVTQTPKHLITATGQRVTLRCSPRSGDLSVYWYQQSLDQGLQFLIQYYNGEERAKGNILERFSAQQFPDLHSELNLSSLELGDSALYFCASSVGSGETQYFGPGTRLLVL.

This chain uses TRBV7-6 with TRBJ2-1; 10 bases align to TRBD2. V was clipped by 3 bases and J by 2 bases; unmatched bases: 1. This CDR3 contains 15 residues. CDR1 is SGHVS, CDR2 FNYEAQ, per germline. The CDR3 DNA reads TGTGCCAGCAGCTTTACTAGCGGGACCTACAATGAGCAGTTCTTC. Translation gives CASSFTSGTYNEQFF.

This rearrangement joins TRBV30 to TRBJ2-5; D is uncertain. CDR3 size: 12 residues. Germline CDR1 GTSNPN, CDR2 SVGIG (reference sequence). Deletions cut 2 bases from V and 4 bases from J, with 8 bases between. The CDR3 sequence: CAWSLVSETQYF. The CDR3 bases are TGTGCCTGGAGTCTAGTCTCAGAGACCCAGTACTTC.

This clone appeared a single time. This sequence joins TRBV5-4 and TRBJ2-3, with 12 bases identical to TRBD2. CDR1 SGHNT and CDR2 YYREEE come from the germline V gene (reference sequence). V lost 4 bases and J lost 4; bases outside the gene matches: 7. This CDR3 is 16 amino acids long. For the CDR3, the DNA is TGTGCCAGCAGCCTACCGGGACTAGCGGGTCCAGATACGCAGTATTTT. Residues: CASSLPGLAGPDTQYF.

The CDR3 nucleotides read TGTGCCAGCAGTGAATTGGGACTAGTCAACGAGCAGTTCTTC. Residues: CASSELGLVNEQFF. V and J are TRBV25-1 and TRBJ2-1; 8 bases are shared with TRBD2. The V segment lost 1 base and the J segment 10 bases; nucleotides outside the gene matches: 6. CDR3 length: 14 amino acids. The germline V gene has CDR1 MGHDK and CDR2 SYGVNS. Drawing the rest from reference TRBV25-1 and TRBJ2-1, the complete variable domain is EADIYQTPRYLVIGTGKKITLECSQTMGHDKMYWYQQDPGMELHLIHYSYGVNSTEKGDLSSESTVSRIRTEHFPLTLESARPSHTSQYLCASSELGLVNEQFFGPGTRLTVL.

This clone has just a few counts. CDR3 residues: CASSPPGYQETQYF. CDR3 in DNA: TGTGCCAGCTCACCACCAGGGTACCAAGAGACCCAGTACTTC. J is TRBJ2-5 and V is TRBV18; D gene uncertain. With 0 bases removed from V and 0 bases from J, the gap between germline ends came to 5 bases. Germline loops: CDR1 KGHSH, CDR2 LQKENI. This CDR3 is 14 amino acids long.

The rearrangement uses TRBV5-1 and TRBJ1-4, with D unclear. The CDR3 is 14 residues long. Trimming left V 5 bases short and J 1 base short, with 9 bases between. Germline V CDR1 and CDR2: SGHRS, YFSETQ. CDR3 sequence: CASREALTNEKLFF. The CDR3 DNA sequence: TGCGCCAGCAGGGAGGCTTTAACTAATGAAAAACTGTTTTTT.

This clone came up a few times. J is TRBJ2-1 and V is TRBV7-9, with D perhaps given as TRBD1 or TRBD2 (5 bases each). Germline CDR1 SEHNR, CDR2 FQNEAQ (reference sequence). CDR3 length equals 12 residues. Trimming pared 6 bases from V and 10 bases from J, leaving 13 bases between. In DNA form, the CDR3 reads TGTGCCAGCAGTTCTGAATGGGACGAGCAGTTCTTC. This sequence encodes CASSSEWDEQFF.

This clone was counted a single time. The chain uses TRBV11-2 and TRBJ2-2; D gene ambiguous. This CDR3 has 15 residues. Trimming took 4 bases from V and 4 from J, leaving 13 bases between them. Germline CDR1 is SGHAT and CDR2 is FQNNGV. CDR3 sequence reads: CASSSFTGPTGELFF. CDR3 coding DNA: TGTGCCAGCAGCTCCTTCACCGGTCCCACCGGGGAGCTGTTTTTT.

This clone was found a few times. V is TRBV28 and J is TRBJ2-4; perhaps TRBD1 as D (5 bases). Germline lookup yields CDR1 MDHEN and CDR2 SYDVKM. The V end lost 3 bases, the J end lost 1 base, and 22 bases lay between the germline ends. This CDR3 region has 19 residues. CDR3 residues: CASSFLHGQQSDAKNIQYF. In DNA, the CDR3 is TGTGCCAGCAGTTTCTTGCACGGACAACAGTCGGATGCCAAAAACATTCAGTACTTC.

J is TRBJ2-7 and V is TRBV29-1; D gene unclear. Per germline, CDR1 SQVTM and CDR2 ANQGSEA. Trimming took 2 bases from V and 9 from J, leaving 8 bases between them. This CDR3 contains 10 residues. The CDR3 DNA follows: TGCAGCGTTGAACAGGACGCGCAGTACTTC. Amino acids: CSVEQDAQYF.

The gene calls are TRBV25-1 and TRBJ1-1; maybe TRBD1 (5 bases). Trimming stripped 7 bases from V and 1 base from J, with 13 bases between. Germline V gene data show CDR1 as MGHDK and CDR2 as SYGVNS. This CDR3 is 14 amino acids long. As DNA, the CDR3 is TGTGCCAGCACCAAAAGGGGCAGGAACACTGAAGCTTTCTTT. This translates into CASTKRGRNTEAFF.

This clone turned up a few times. The CDR3 DNA reads TGTGCCAGCAGCCCCATGGGCGCCTACGAGCAGTACTTC. Amino acids: CASSPMGAYEQYF. The V and J genes are TRBV7-2 and TRBJ2-7; no firm D call. The CDR3 runs to 13 residues. V was pared by 5 bases and J by 2 bases, with 10 bases between. Germline CDR1 reads SGHTA; CDR2 reads FQGNSA.

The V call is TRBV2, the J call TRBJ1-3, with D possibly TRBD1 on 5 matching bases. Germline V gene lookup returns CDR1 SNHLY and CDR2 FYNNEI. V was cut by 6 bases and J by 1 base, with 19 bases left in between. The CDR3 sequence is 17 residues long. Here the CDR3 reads CASRPTGTVLSGNTIYF. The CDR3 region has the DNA TGTGCCAGCAGGCCTACCGGGACGGTCCTGTCTGGAAACACCATATATTTT. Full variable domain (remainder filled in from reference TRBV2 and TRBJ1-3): EPEVTQTPSHQVTQMGQEVILRCVPISNHLYFYWYRQILGQKVEFLVSFYNNEISEKSEIFDDQFSVERPDGSNFTLKIRSTKLEDSAMYFCASRPTGTVLSGNTIYFGEGSWLTVV.

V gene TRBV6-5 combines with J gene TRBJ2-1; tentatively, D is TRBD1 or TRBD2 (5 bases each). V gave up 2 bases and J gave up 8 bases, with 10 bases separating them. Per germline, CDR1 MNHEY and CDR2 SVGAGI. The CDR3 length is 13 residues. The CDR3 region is CASSYGLGDEQFF. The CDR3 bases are TGTGCCAGCAGTTACGGCTTGGGGGATGAGCAGTTCTTC.